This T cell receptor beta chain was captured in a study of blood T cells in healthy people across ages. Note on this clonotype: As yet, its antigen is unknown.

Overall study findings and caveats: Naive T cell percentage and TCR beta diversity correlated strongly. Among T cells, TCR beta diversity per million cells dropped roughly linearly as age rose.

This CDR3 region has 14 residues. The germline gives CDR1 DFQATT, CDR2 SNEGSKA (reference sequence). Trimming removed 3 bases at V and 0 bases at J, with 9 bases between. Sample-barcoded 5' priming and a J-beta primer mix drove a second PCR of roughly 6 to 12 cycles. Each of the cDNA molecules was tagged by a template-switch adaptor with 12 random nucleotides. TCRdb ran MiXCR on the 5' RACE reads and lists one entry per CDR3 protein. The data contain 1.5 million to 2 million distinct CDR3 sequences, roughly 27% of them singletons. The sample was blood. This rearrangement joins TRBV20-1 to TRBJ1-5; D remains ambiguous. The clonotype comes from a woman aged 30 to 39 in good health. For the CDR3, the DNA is TGCAGTGCTAGTCCCGGTTTTAGCAATCAGCCCCAGCATTTT. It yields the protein CSASPGFSNQPQHF.